The clone carrying this T cell receptor (beta chain) showed up just a few times. Within the sample, other DNA sequences also encode this same CDR3. The data derive from a study of blood T cell repertoires in COVID-19. Study-wide background: The United States, Italy and Spain provided the acute and convalescent COVID-19 samples. In each case, the material was cDNA or gDNA derived from T cells, B-cell-depleted T cells, or PBMCs.

In the original analysis: From reference gene primer amplification, estimates of nucleated cell counts were derived. The repertoire was sequenced with immunoSEQ multiplex PCR; TCRdb's copy has only in-frame clones and lacks some. Clonal size and the V and J genes are those of that table, whereas D and trimming came from the DNA. The data hold a few hundred thousand clones, with 80% to 90% observed a single time. Germline CDR1 reads SEHNR; CDR2 reads FQNEAQ (reference sequence). Trimming cost V 1 base and J 0 bases, with 3 bases left between them. The length of the CDR3 is 13 residues. Recovered status in Cohort 3 required two negative PCRs, clearance, or symptom resolution.

Sequencing was performed on PBMCs or T cells enriched from blood (not recorded which). The chain employs TRBV7-9 and TRBJ1-1; D is uncertain. The receptor comes from a young woman who had recovered from COVID-19. The CDR3: CASSLDMNTEAFF. CDR3 sequence (DNA): TGTGCCAGCAGCTTAGACATGAACACTGAAGCTTTCTTT.